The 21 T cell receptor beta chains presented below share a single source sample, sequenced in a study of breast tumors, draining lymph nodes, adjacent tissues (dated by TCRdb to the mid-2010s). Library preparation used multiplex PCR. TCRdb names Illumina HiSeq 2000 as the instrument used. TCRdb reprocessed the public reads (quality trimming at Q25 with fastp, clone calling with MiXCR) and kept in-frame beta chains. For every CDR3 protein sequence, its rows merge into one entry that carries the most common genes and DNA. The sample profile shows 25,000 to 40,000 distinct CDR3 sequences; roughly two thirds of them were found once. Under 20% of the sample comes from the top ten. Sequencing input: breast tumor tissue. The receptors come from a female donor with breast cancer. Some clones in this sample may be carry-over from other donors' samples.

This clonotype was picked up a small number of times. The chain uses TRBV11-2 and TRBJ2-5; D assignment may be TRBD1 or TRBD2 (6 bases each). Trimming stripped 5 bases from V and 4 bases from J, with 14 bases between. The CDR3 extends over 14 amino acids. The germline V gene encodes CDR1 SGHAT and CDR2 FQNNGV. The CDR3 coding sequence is TGTGCCAGCAGCCTCTACAGGGAGGTAGAGACCCAGTACTTC. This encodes CASSLYREVETQYF.

CDR3 coding DNA: TGTGCCAGCAGCTCTCGACCCACAGATACGCAGTATTTT. Its protein product is CASSSRPTDTQYF. The chain carries TRBV7-6 and TRBJ2-3; no reliable D call. V gave up 4 bases and J gave up 2 bases, with 7 bases separating them. The CDR3 consists of 13 residues. Germline loops: CDR1 SGHVS, CDR2 FNYEAQ.

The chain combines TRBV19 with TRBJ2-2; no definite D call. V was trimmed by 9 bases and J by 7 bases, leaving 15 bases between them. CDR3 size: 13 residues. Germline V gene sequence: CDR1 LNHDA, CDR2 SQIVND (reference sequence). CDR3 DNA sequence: TGTGCCAGCTCCCTCCGGCTGGACGGGGAGCTGTTTTTT. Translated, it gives CASSLRLDGELFF. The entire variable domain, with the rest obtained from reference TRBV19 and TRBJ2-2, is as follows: DGGITQSPKYLFRKEGQNVTLSCEQNLNHDAMYWYRQDPGQGLRLIYYSQIVNDFQKGDIAEGYSVSREKKESFPLTVTSAQKNPTAFYLCASSLRLDGELFFGEGSRLTVL.

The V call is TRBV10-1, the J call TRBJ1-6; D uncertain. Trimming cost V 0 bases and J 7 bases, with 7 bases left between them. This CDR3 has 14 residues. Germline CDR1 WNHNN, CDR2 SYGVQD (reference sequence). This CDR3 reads CASSESRENSPLHF. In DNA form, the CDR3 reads TGCGCCAGCAGTGAGTCTAGGGAAAATTCACCCCTCCACTTT.

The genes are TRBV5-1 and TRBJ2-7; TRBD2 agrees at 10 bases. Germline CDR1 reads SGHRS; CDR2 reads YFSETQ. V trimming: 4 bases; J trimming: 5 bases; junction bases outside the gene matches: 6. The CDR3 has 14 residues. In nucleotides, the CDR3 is TGCGCCAGCAGCAATCTAGCGGGAGCCCACGAGCAGTACTTC. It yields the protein CASSNLAGAHEQYF.

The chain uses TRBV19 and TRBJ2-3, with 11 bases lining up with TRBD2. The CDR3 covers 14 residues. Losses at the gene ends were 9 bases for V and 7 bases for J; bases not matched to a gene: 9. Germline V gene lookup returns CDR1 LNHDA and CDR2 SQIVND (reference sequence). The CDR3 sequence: CASTDGLAGYTQYF. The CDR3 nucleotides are TGTGCCAGCACCGATGGACTAGCGGGTTATACGCAGTATTTT.

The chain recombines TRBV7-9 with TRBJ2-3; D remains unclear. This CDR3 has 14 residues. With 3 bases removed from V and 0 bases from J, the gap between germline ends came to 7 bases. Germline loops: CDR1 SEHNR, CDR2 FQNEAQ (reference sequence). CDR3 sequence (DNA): TGTGCCAGCAGCTTCGACGTAAGCACAGATACGCAGTATTTT. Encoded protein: CASSFDVSTDTQYF.

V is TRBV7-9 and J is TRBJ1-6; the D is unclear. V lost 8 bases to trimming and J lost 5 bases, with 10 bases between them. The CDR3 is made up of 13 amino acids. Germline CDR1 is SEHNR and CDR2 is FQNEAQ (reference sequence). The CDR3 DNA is TGTGCCAGCGATCGGCTAAATAATTCACCCCTCCACTTT. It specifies CASDRLNNSPLHF.

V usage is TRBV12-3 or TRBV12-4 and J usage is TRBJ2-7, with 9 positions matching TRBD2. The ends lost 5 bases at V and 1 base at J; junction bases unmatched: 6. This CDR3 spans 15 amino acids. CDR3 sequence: CASSQSGGPSYEQYF. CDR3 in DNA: TGTGCCAGCAGTCAAAGCGGGGGGCCGTCCTACGAGCAGTACTTC.

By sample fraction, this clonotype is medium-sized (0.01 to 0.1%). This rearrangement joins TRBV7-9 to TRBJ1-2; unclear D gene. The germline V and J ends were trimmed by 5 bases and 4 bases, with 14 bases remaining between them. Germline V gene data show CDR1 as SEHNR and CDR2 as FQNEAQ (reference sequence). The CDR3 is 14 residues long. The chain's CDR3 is CASSQREDGYGYTF. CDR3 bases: TGTGCCAGCAGCCAAAGGGAGGACGGCTATGGCTACACCTTC.

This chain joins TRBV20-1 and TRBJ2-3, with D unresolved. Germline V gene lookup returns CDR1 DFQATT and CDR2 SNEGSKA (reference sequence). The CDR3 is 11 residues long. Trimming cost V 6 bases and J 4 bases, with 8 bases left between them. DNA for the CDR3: TGCAGTGCCACCAAAGCAGATACGCAGTATTTT. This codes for CSATKADTQYF.

The CDR3 bases are TGTGCCAGCAGCCCGGACAGGGTGCGAGAGACCCAGTACTTC. Protein: CASSPDRVRETQYF. This rearrangement joins TRBV5-6 to TRBJ2-5, with TRBD1 matching over 8 bases. Germline V gene data show CDR1 as SGHDT and CDR2 as YYEEEE. The V and J ends lost 4 bases and 4 bases, in that order; junction bases with no gene match: 6. This CDR3 comprises 14 residues.

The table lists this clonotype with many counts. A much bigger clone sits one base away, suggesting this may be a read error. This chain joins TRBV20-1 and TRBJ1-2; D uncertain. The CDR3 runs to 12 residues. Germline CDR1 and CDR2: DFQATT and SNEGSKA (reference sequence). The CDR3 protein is CSARETYYGSTF. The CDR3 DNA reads TGCAGTGCTAGAGAGACCTACTATGGCTCCACCTTC.

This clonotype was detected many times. Written as DNA, the CDR3 is TGTGCCAGCGGGGCAGACAGGAGGATAGATACGCAGTATTTT. Its translation: CASGADRRIDTQYF. The J gene is TRBJ2-3, the V gene TRBV6-2 or TRBV6-3, with D perhaps matching TRBD1 (6 bases). CDR1 MNHEY and CDR2 SVGEGT come from the germline V gene. V shed 8 bases and J shed 5 bases, with 17 bases lying between them. This CDR3 contains 14 residues.

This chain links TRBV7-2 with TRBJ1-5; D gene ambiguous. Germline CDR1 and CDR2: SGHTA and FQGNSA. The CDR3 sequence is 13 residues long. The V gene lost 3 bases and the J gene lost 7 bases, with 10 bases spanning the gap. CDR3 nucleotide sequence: TGTGCCAGCAGCTTCTCGGGTAGGCAGCCCCAGCATTTT. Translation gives CASSFSGRQPQHF.

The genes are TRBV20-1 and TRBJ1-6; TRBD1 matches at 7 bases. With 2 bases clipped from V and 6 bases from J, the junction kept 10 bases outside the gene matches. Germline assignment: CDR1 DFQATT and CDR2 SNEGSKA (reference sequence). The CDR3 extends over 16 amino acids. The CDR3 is CSARSQNRGSNSPLHF. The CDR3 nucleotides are TGCAGTGCTAGAAGTCAAAACAGGGGCTCTAATTCACCCCTCCACTTT.

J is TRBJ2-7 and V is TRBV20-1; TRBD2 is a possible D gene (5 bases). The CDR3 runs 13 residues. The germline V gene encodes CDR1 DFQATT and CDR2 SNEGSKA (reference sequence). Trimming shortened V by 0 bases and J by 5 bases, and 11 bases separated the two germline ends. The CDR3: CSARESGLDEQYF. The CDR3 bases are TGCAGTGCTAGAGAAAGTGGACTCGACGAGCAGTACTTC.

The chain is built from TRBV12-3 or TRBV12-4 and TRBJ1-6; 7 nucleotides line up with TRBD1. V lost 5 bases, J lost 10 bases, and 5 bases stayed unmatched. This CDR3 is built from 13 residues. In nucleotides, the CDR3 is TGTGCCAGCAGTCAGGCAGGGGGGTCACCCCTCCACTTT. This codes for CASSQAGGSPLHF.

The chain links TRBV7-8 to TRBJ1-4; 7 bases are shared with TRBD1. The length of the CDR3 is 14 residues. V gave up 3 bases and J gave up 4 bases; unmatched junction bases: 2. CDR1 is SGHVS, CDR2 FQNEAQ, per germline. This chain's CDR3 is CASSLYRGNEKLFF. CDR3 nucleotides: TGTGCCAGCAGCTTGTACAGGGGTAATGAAAAACTGTTTTTT.

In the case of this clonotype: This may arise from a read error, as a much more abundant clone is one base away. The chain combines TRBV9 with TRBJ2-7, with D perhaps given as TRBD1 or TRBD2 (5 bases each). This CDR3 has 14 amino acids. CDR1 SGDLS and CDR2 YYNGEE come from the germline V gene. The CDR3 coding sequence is TGTGCCAGCAGCGTGGGGACGGTCTCGGAAGAGCAGCCCTTC. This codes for CASSVGTVSEEQPF.

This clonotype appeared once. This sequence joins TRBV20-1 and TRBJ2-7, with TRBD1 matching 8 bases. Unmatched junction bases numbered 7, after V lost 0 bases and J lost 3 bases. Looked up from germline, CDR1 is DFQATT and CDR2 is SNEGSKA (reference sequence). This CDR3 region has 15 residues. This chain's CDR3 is CSARDTGTGYYEQYF. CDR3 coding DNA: TGCAGTGCTAGAGACACCGGGACAGGATACTACGAGCAGTACTTC.